The 24 T cell receptor beta chains in this list originate from one sample, sequenced in a study of T cell repertoires in cytomegalovirus infection. TCRdb re-derived calls from the reads in MiXCR, one entry per CDR3 protein. The sample lists about 130,000 distinct CDR3 sequences; 7% to 10% were seen once. The sequenced material came from PBMCs. Source of these receptors: a human donor in good health (CMV status not recorded). Some clones in this sample may be carry-over from other donors' samples.

The chain uses TRBV18 and TRBJ2-7; D is perhaps TRBD1 or TRBD2 (5 bases each). The germline gives CDR1 KGHSH, CDR2 LQKENI. The V end lost 2 bases, the J end lost 5 bases, and 13 bases lay between the germline ends. The CDR3 is 14 amino acids. CDR3 in DNA: TGTGCCAGCTCACCAGCCAGGGACCACCACGAGCAGTACTTC. Its translation: CASSPARDHHEQYF.

This clonotype was recorded many times. The chain carries TRBV7-8 and TRBJ1-4; D ambiguous. Trimming took off 0 bases at V and 6 bases at J, with 5 bases between the two ends. CDR3 length: 13 amino acids. Germline V gene sequence: CDR1 SGHVS, CDR2 FQNEAQ. The CDR3 DNA reads as TGTGCCAGCAGCTTAGCGCTGTATGAAAAACTGTTTTTT. Translating gives CASSLALYEKLFF.

The table lists this clonotype with a few counts. This rearrangement joins TRBV12-3 or TRBV12-4 to TRBJ1-1, with 9 bases that match TRBD1. Trimming cost V 7 bases and J 9 bases; bases outside gene matches: 6. The CDR3 covers 12 residues. In DNA, the CDR3 is TGTGCCAGCAACCCGGACAGGGGAAAAGCTTTCTTT. Amino acids: CASNPDRGKAFF.

There are many counts of this clonotype. The V call is TRBV3-1, the J call TRBJ1-6; the D gene is possibly TRBD1 (6 bases). CDR3 size: 16 residues. Germline V gene sequence: CDR1 LGHDT, CDR2 YNNKEL (reference sequence). V was cut by 6 bases and J by 7 bases, with 19 bases left in between. CDR3 nucleotides: TGTGCCAGCAGGGGTAGCCCGGGACAACTGAATTCACCCCTCCACTTT. Translated, it gives CASRGSPGQLNSPLHF.

Ten or more counts support this clonotype. The genes are TRBV7-8 and TRBJ2-2; D is undetermined. There are 14 residues in the CDR3. From germline, CDR1 is SGHVS and CDR2 FQNEAQ. V was trimmed by 1 base and J by 5 bases, leaving 8 bases between them. This CDR3 reads CASSLVSLTGELFF. CDR3 coding DNA: TGTGCCAGCAGCTTAGTCTCCCTGACCGGGGAGCTGTTTTTT.

The rearrangement joins TRBV10-3 to TRBJ2-7; D tentatively fits TRBD1 or TRBD2 (6 bases each). This CDR3 has 15 residues. The germline V and J ends were trimmed by 6 bases and 3 bases, with 18 bases remaining between them. The germline V gene encodes CDR1 ENHRY and CDR2 SYGVKD. CDR3 residues: CAIRVQPGALYEQYF. In DNA form, the CDR3 reads TGTGCCATCAGGGTCCAGCCGGGGGCTCTCTACGAGCAGTACTTC.

This clonotype was picked up many times. V and J are TRBV7-9 and TRBJ2-3; D perhaps matches TRBD1 (5 bases). Germline V gene data show CDR1 as SEHNR and CDR2 as FQNEAQ (reference sequence). This CDR3 contains 15 residues. The V end was cut by 3 bases, the J end by 3 bases, with 13 bases between. Here the CDR3 reads CASSFFSGNTDTQYF. In DNA form, the CDR3 reads TGTGCCAGCAGCTTTTTTTCAGGGAATACAGATACGCAGTATTTT.

This clonotype has a count of ten or more. The gene calls are TRBV18 and TRBJ1-1; TRBD1 matches 8 bases. This CDR3 spans 16 amino acids. V dropped 3 bases and J dropped 0; count of bases not matched to a gene: 6. From germline, CDR1 is KGHSH and CDR2 LQKENI. The CDR3 coding sequence is TGTGCCAGCTCACCGGTTGCAGGGGGCCTGAACACTGAAGCTTTCTTT. Amino acid sequence: CASSPVAGGLNTEAFF. Based on the CDR3 plus reference TRBV18 and TRBJ1-1, the full variable domain is NAGVMQNPRHLVRRRGQEARLRCSPMKGHSHVYWYRQLPEEGLKFMVYLQKENIIDESGMPKERFSAEFPKEGPSILRIQQVVRGDSAAYFCASSPVAGGLNTEAFFGQGTRLTVV.

This clonotype occurred a few times. CDR3 protein: CSVEGVRGENIQYF. CDR3 coding DNA: TGCAGCGTTGAGGGGGTCAGGGGGGAGAACATTCAGTACTTC. This rearrangement joins TRBV29-1 to TRBJ2-4, with D tentatively TRBD1 (7 bases). The germline V and J ends were trimmed by 3 bases and 7 bases, with 16 bases remaining between them. This CDR3 spans 14 amino acids. Germline values: CDR1 SQVTM, CDR2 ANQGSEA.

V and J are TRBV7-9 and TRBJ1-3; perhaps TRBD1 as D (5 bases). Trimming removed 1 base from V and 1 base from J, with 14 bases in between. The CDR3 length is 17 residues. Looked up from germline, CDR1 is SEHNR and CDR2 is FQNEAQ (reference sequence). In nucleotides, the CDR3 is TGTGCCAGCAGCTTAGAAACAGGACCTTCTTCTGGAAACACCATATATTTT. It translates to CASSLETGPSSGNTIYF.

This clonotype occurred many times. The V call is TRBV7-2, the J call TRBJ2-5, with D tentatively TRBD2 (5 bases). The V gene's germline CDR1 is SGHTA and CDR2 FQGNSA. The length of the CDR3 is 13 residues. Between the trimmed V and J ends, which lost 3 bases and 3 bases, there was a span of 8 bases. This CDR3 reads CASSFSGKETQYF. CDR3 DNA: TGTGCCAGCAGCTTCTCGGGGAAAGAGACCCAGTACTTC.

This clonotype was counted at least ten times. The chain has TRBV5-1 and TRBJ1-1, with unresolved D. Germline CDR1 SGHRS, CDR2 YFSETQ. Between the trimmed V and J ends, which lost 4 bases and 2 bases, there was a span of 12 bases. The CDR3 sequence is 14 residues long. CDR3 in amino acids: CASSTSSRNTEAFF. The CDR3 coding sequence is TGCGCCAGCAGCACCTCGTCCCGCAACACTGAAGCTTTCTTT.

This clonotype occurred many times. The rearrangement joins TRBV7-2 to TRBJ2-3, with D possibly matching TRBD2 (5 bases). V was cut by 5 bases and J by 2 bases, with 11 bases left in between. The germline V gene encodes CDR1 SGHTA and CDR2 FQGNSA. The CDR3 has 14 residues. In DNA, the CDR3 is TGTGCCAGCAGCCCGGGGATTCACACAGATACGCAGTATTTT. Its protein product is CASSPGIHTDTQYF.

In its sample, this clonotype was seen many times. J is TRBJ1-2 and V is TRBV20-1, with TRBD1 identical over 7 bases. This CDR3 contains 13 residues. The germline V gene encodes CDR1 DFQATT and CDR2 SNEGSKA (reference sequence). Trimming removed 3 bases from V and 10 bases from J; junction bases left unmatched: 11. CDR3 in DNA: TGCAGTGCTAGCAGAGGACAGGATTTCGTCTACACCTTC. Translated: CSASRGQDFVYTF.

This clonotype occurred many times. The rearrangement uses TRBV12-3 or TRBV12-4 and TRBJ1-3; D gene unclear. The V end was cut by 2 bases, the J end by 0 bases, with 11 bases between. CDR3 length: 16 residues. For the CDR3, the DNA is TGTGCCAGCAGTTTAAAAGGCGGCATCTCTGGAAACACCATATATTTT. It translates to CASSLKGGISGNTIYF.

This clonotype appeared many times. V is TRBV28 and J is TRBJ1-1, with D possibly being TRBD1 (5 bases). The CDR3 is made up of 14 amino acids. Germline assignment: CDR1 MDHEN and CDR2 SYDVKM. The V end lost 3 bases, the J end lost 1 base, and 9 bases lay between the germline ends. The CDR3: CASSLWGTNTEAFF. The CDR3 coding sequence is TGTGCCAGCAGTTTGTGGGGGACGAACACTGAAGCTTTCTTT.

This clonotype was observed many times. The chain employs TRBV12-3 or TRBV12-4 and TRBJ2-5; 7 bases map to TRBD1. J was trimmed by 3 bases and V by 8 bases; bases with no gene match: 3. CDR3 length: 12 residues. CDR3 DNA sequence: TGTGCCAGCGGGGGACAGAAAGAGACCCAGTACTTC. Its protein product is CASGGQKETQYF.

This clonotype has a handful of counts. This chain joins TRBV20-1 and TRBJ1-1; unclear D gene. V was pared by 6 bases and J by 5 bases, with 16 bases between. Per germline, CDR1 DFQATT and CDR2 SNEGSKA (reference sequence). The CDR3 runs to 13 residues. The CDR3 protein is CSARTSAGTEAFF. For the CDR3, the DNA is TGCAGTGCCAGGACCAGTGCTGGGACTGAAGCTTTCTTT.

The chain carries TRBV6-5 and TRBJ2-7; D is ambiguous. The V end was cut by 2 bases, the J end by 3 bases, with 8 bases between. The CDR3 length is 13 residues. Per the germline V gene, CDR1 is MNHEY and CDR2 is SVGAGI. This CDR3 reads CASSYVDGYEQYF. The CDR3 DNA is TGTGCCAGCAGTTACGTCGACGGCTACGAGCAGTACTTC.

In this sample, this clonotype turned up a few times. DNA of the CDR3: TGCAGCGTTGGACCCCCGCGGGGTAGCGGCACTGAAGCTTTCTTT. Amino acid sequence: CSVGPPRGSGTEAFF. The chain carries TRBV29-1 and TRBJ1-1, with D uncertain. The length of the CDR3 is 15 residues. Trimming pared 4 bases from V and 4 bases from J, leaving 19 bases between. Germline-derived CDR1 and CDR2 are SQVTM and ANQGSEA.

This clonotype has a count of ten or more. The gene calls are TRBV12-3 or TRBV12-4 and TRBJ1-4; weak D call: TRBD1 (6 bases). Between the trimmed V and J ends, which lost 8 bases and 8 bases, there was a span of 15 bases. The CDR3 sequence is 13 residues long. In DNA, the CDR3 is TGTGCCAGCCGGAGCAGGGGATACGAAAAACTGTTTTTT. It is translated as CASRSRGYEKLFF.

This clonotype has just a few counts. The chain joins TRBV10-3 to TRBJ2-1; 7 bases are a match to TRBD1. V shed 7 bases, J shed 11 bases, and the junction held 14 bases outside the gene matches. In germline, CDR1 is ENHRY, CDR2 SYGVKD. The CDR3 sequence is 14 residues long. The CDR3 reads CAINNLRDRDQQFF. CDR3 nucleotide sequence: TGTGCCATCAACAACCTCCGAGACAGGGATCAGCAGTTCTTC.

The chain joins TRBV7-9 to TRBJ2-7; maybe TRBD2 (5 bases). V was trimmed by 0 bases and J by 2 bases, leaving 11 bases between them. Germline V gene sequence: CDR1 SEHNR, CDR2 FQNEAQ (reference sequence). This CDR3 is 15 amino acids long. This CDR3 is CASSLAASTPYEQYF. The DNA for the CDR3 is TGTGCCAGCAGCTTAGCGGCTAGCACCCCCTACGAGCAGTACTTC.

This clonotype was counted between two and nine times. V usage is TRBV12-3 or TRBV12-4 and J usage is TRBJ2-1; D gene uncertain. Trimming shortened V by 5 bases and J by 1 base, and 12 bases separated the two germline ends. The CDR3 is 15 amino acids. CDR3 in DNA: TGTGCCAGCAGTCCTGGGGTGGAGTCCTACAATGAGCAGTTCTTC. It encodes CASSPGVESYNEQFF.